This TCR beta chain was captured in a study of blood T cells in healthy people across ages (dated by TCRdb to about 2015). In the study overall: In model experiments, template switching captured about one uniquely barcoded TCR beta cDNA molecule for every two T cells. To avoid experimental bias, donors of different ages were randomly spread across the sequencing lanes. For two donors (one aged 18 to 30 and one aged 80 or older), the study analyzed two additional independent replicas of 1 million unique cDNA reads from the same blood draw. To track age-related changes in TCR beta repertoire diversity, the study relied on deep sequencing normalized with unique cDNA molecular identifiers. Donors were grouped into four age groups: young (average about 15 years), middle-aged (39), aged (about 60) and long-lived (just over 80). Here is what the overall study found, with its caveats: Because donor CMV infection status was unknown, age-related changes in expanded clonotypes were potentially confounded. Compared with the aged group, the long-lived group had more naive CD4+ T cells, fewer expanded clones and increased TCR diversity, a pattern suggesting age selection. Estimates of total diversity based on one million sequenced T cells were considered lower bounds and underestimates. Conclusive comparison of naive and antigen-experienced compartments was prevented by the profiling of bulk unsorted PBMCs. As age increased, observed TCR beta diversity per million T cells dropped in a roughly linear way, and a significant reduction was already evident by age 40. The percentage of naive T cells measured by flow cytometry correlated strongly with observed TCR beta diversity.

The protocol used for the library was 5' RACE. TCRdb names Illumina HiSeq 2500 as the instrument used. A second PCR of roughly 6 to 11 cycles was run with a J-beta primer mix and a sample-barcoded 5' primer. Each TCR beta cDNA molecule received a unique molecular identifier from a template-switch 5' adaptor carrying 12 random nucleotides. Each sample yielded at least 2.5 million CDR3-containing paired-end reads. First-strand cDNA was synthesized from all RNA with the Mint cDNA synthesis kit, primed by a TRBC-specific oligonucleotide. Following uracil-DNA glycosylase treatment, a first 18-cycle PCR with universal primers M1SS and BC2_uni_R was performed on all cDNA. For the original study's pipeline: Each sample was normalized by randomly selecting 1 million high-quality reads, each carrying a distinct molecular identifier. Instead of being binned into consensus sequences, reads that shared molecular identifiers were thrown out. MiTCR, set to a Q25 quality threshold and the strictest error-elimination algorithm, was used for CDR3 identification, clonotype clustering and error correction. A nonparametric unseen species model with Euler transformation was used to estimate lower-bound total TCR beta diversity. In-frame beta chains were kept once TCRdb had trimmed the public reads at Q25 with fastp and called clones with MiXCR. Rows are combined by CDR3 protein, so each entry shows the most common genes and DNA. In this record, the V and J calls reflect TCRdb's handling and not the investigators' own analysis. The sample table holds 600,000 or so distinct CDR3 sequences, of which roughly 30% were seen once. Approximately 15% of the sample lies in the top ten.

CDR1 DFQATT and CDR2 SNEGSKA were looked up in the germline V gene (reference sequence). The V end gives up 5 bases and the J end 5 bases, leaving 4 bases in the junction not matched to a gene. From its cysteine to its phenylalanine, the CDR3 spans 12 amino acids. The sequence is cut down to CDR3 DNA, 36 bases in frame from base 1. In regard to this clonotype: The antigen this receptor binds is unknown. One base away there is no much larger clone; base qualities are not given.

Systemically healthy Caucasian individuals from Russia, roughly 40 in total and aged about 6 to 95 years, were included as donors. Each donor gave 9.5 to 10 milliliters of peripheral blood, drawn into EDTA-treated Vacutainer tubes. Ficoll-Paque density-gradient centrifugation was used to isolate PBMCs, with at least 6 million per sample. Trizol reagent was used to extract total RNA from PBMCs, with at least 6 micrograms per sample. The percentages of naive CD45RAhigh/CD27high T cells were determined by flow cytometry on a PBMC aliquot from every donor. The source of this sequence is a woman aged 80 or over in good health. The chain employs TRBV20-1 and TRBJ1-2; 8 bases in between match TRBD1. Sequencing used blood. The DNA is as follows: TGCAGTGCTGAGGACAGGGTTTATGGCTACACCTTC. It translates to CSAEDRVYGYTF.